One and the same sample provided the 3 T cell receptor beta chains below, sequenced in a study of T cells in tuberculosis listed by TCRdb under 2018. Reading the label with the study, this specimen's time point is: new active TB diagnosis, blood taken before or within 7 days of starting treatment. Library construction relied on the immunoSEQ multiplex PCR assay. TCRdb re-hosts the immuneACCESS table, in-frame sequences only. Its copies lack some clones; in the studies checked, an unresolved V gene accounts for under half of them, and the cause for the rest is not known. The sample profile shows about 35,000 clones; approximately 90% of them were found once. The top ten hold about 5.3% of the sample. The sequences come from PBMCs, collected at tuberculosis diagnosis. The receptors were gathered from an adult with tuberculosis.

The chain uses TRBV28 and TRBJ1-5; D call uncertain. Per the germline V gene, CDR1 is MDHEN and CDR2 is SYDVKM. This CDR3 contains 11 residues. Trimming pared 5 bases from V and 7 bases from J, leaving 6 bases between. CDR3: CASSPGQPQHF. The CDR3 DNA sequence: TGTGCCAGCAGTCCAGGACAGCCCCAGCATTTT.

The chain carries TRBV7-2 and TRBJ2-7; perhaps TRBD2 as D (5 bases). The V gene's germline CDR1 is SGHTA and CDR2 FQGNSA. The CDR3 totals 15 residues. The V end was cut by 1 base, the J end by 2 bases, with 12 bases between. The CDR3 here is CASSLGQADPYEQYF. The CDR3 DNA reads as TGTGCCAGCAGCTTAGGGCAAGCGGACCCCTACGAGCAGTACTTC.

The CDR3 sequence is CASSQDQTGANTGELFF. DNA for the CDR3: TGCGCCAGCAGCCAAGATCAGACAGGGGCGAACACCGGGGAGCTGTTTTTT. V gene TRBV4-1 combines with J gene TRBJ1-3; 8 bases align to TRBD1. Gene TRBJ2-2 matches the end of the DNA better, so the J call may be wrong. CDR3 length equals 17 residues. Per the germline V gene, CDR1 is MGHRA and CDR2 is YSYEKL.